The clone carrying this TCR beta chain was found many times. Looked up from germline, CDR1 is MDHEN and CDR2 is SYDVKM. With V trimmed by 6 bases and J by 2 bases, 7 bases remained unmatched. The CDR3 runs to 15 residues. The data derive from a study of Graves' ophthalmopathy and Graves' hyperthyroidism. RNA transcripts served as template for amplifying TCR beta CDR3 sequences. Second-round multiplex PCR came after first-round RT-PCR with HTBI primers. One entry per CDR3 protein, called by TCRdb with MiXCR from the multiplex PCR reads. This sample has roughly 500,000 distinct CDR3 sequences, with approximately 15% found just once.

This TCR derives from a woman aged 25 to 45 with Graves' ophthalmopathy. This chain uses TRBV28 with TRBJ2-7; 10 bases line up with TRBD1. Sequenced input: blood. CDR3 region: CASRAGTGDTYEQYF. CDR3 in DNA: TGTGCCAGCAGGGCCGGGACAGGGGATACCTACGAGCAGTACTTC.